Included here is one TCR beta chain sequence, with context. This sample stems from a study of identical twins. TCRdb itself ran the 5' RACE reads through MiXCR, one entry per CDR3 protein. The table includes fewer than 250,000 distinct CDR3 sequences, approximately 7.8% detected once. The CDR3 loop spans 14 amino acids. Germline CDR1 KGHDR, CDR2 SFDVKD. V was pared by 3 bases and J by 1 base, with 5 bases between. The sample was also linked to a second study, of yellow fever vaccine responses in identical twins.

The sequence was obtained from a woman aged 18-35 years in good health. Specimen: CD8+ T cells sorted from blood. The chain employs TRBV24-1 and TRBJ2-2; D not certain. CDR3 loop: CATSDAENTGELFF. In DNA, the CDR3 is TGTGCCACCAGTGATGCAGAGAACACCGGGGAGCTGTTTTTT.